Listed below are T cell receptor beta chains from one sample, sequenced in a study of T cells in Graves' hyperthyroidism and ophthalmopathy. TCRdb ran MiXCR on the multiplex PCR reads and lists one entry per CDR3 protein. The sample lists 350,000 to 400,000 distinct CDR3 sequences; less than 20% were seen once. Material: blood. The receptors originated from a man between 18 and 29 years old with Graves' ophthalmopathy. The CDR3 runs from the conserved cysteine through the conserved F or W. A D gene is named only where the DNA matches it firmly. Rows give clone size only sometimes, using once, few, many, or a class for an expanded clone.

V gene: TRBV5-1
J gene: TRBJ2-5
D gene: .
clone size: few
CDR3 DNA: TGCGCCAGCAGCCCCGAGGGTCTCCGGGGAAAGACCCAGTACTTC
CDR3 protein: CASSPEGLRGKTQYF

V gene: TRBV7-3
J gene: TRBJ2-1
D gene: TRBD2
clone size: .
CDR3 DNA: TGTGCCAGCAGCTTAGGTTCTAGCGGGGGGCGGGGTGAGCAGTTCTTC
CDR3 protein: CASSLGSSGGRGEQFF

V gene: TRBV2
J gene: TRBJ1-1
D gene: TRBD1
clone size: .
CDR3 DNA: TGTGCCAGCAGTGAAGCGCCCCGGGTCAGGGGGCTTGAAGCTTTCTTT
CDR3 protein: CASSEAPRVRGLEAFF

V gene: TRBV11-1
J gene: TRBJ1-1
D gene: .
clone size: many
CDR3 DNA: TGTGCCAGCAGCATAACAGGGTCGGGCACTGAAGCTTTCTTT
CDR3 protein: CASSITGSGTEAFF

V gene: TRBV2
J gene: TRBJ2-1
D gene: TRBD2
clone size: once
CDR3 DNA: TGTGCCAGGCATCACCGAAATCTAAGCGGGGTTTACAATGAGCAGTTCTTC
CDR3 protein: CARHHRNLSGVYNEQFF

V gene: TRBV6-2/TRBV6-3
J gene: TRBJ2-3
D gene: .
clone size: many
CDR3 DNA: TGTGCCAGCAGTTCCGTCGAGCCCACAGATACGCAGTATTTT
CDR3 protein: CASSSVEPTDTQYF

V gene: TRBV25-1
J gene: TRBJ1-6
D gene: .
clone size: once
CDR3 DNA: TGTGCCAGCAGGCCTGGGGACCCCTATAATTCACCCCTCCACTTT
CDR3 protein: CASRPGDPYNSPLHF

V gene: TRBV6-1
J gene: TRBJ2-3
D gene: TRBD2
clone size: many
CDR3 DNA: TGTGCCAGCAGTTATCGGGCCCTAGCGGGGGAATCGACAGATACGCAGTATTTT
CDR3 protein: CASSYRALAGESTDTQYF

V gene: TRBV7-9
J gene: TRBJ1-4
D gene: TRBD1
clone size: .
CDR3 DNA: TGTGCCAGCAGCACCTGGGACAGGGTGGGTGAAAAACTGTTTTTT
CDR3 protein: CASSTWDRVGEKLFF

V gene: TRBV10-3
J gene: TRBJ2-2
D gene: TRBD1
clone size: .
CDR3 DNA: TGTGCCATCAGCCCAACTACAGGGGGCTTAACCGGGGAGCTGTTTTTT
CDR3 protein: CAISPTTGGLTGELFF

V gene: TRBV7-9
J gene: TRBJ1-6
D gene: .
clone size: .
CDR3 DNA: TGTGCCAGCAGCCTGGATGTGGCACCCCTCCACTTT
CDR3 protein: CASSLDVAPLHF

V gene: TRBV5-1
J gene: TRBJ2-7
D gene: .
clone size: .
CDR3 DNA: TGCGCCAGCAGCTTGGTGGGGAATGGCGAGCAGTACTTC
CDR3 protein: CASSLVGNGEQYF

V gene: TRBV12-3/TRBV12-4
J gene: TRBJ1-6
D gene: .
clone size: .
CDR3 DNA: TGTGCCAGCAGTGCCAGGGACGGCTCAAATTCACCCCTCCACTTT
CDR3 protein: CASSARDGSNSPLHF

V gene: TRBV3-1
J gene: TRBJ2-7
D gene: TRBD2
clone size: many
CDR3 DNA: TGTGCCAGCAGACTCAGCGGGGGAGGGCAGTACTTC
CDR3 protein: CASRLSGGGQYF

V gene: TRBV10-3
J gene: TRBJ1-5
D gene: TRBD1
clone size: many
CDR3 DNA: TGTGCCATCAGCCAAACGACAGGGGGCAATCAGCCCCAGCATTTT
CDR3 protein: CAISQTTGGNQPQHF

V gene: TRBV12-3/TRBV12-4
J gene: TRBJ1-2
D gene: .
clone size: many
CDR3 DNA: TGTGCCAGCAGTTCCCAGACCCCCTGGAGTGGCTACACCTTC
CDR3 protein: CASSSQTPWSGYTF

V gene: TRBV18
J gene: TRBJ1-2
D gene: .
clone size: many
CDR3 DNA: TGTGCCAGCTCACCTAGTCGGGATTATGGCTACACCTTC
CDR3 protein: CASSPSRDYGYTF

V gene: TRBV11-2
J gene: TRBJ1-2
D gene: .
clone size: many
CDR3 DNA: TGTGCCAGCAGCTTAAGTGGGGAGCGGGGCTACACCTTC
CDR3 protein: CASSLSGERGYTF

V gene: TRBV6-1
J gene: TRBJ1-3
D gene: .
clone size: few
CDR3 DNA: TGTGCCAGCAGTGTATCGGGCTCATCCTCTGGAAACACCATATATTTT
CDR3 protein: CASSVSGSSSGNTIYF

V gene: TRBV27
J gene: TRBJ1-1
D gene: TRBD1
clone size: many
CDR3 DNA: TGTGCCAGCAGTTTATTCGACAGGGGTTTAGGAACTGAAGCTTTCTTT
CDR3 protein: CASSLFDRGLGTEAFF

V gene: TRBV5-1
J gene: TRBJ2-1
D gene: TRBD2
clone size: many
CDR3 DNA: TGCGCCAGCAGCTTCTCACTAGCGGGGGGCTACAATGAGCAGTTCTTC
CDR3 protein: CASSFSLAGGYNEQFF

V gene: TRBV5-8
J gene: TRBJ2-1
D gene: TRBD2
clone size: .
CDR3 DNA: TGTGCCAGCAGCTTGGCCGTAGCGGGGGGTGGTGGCAATGAGCAGTTCTTC
CDR3 protein: CASSLAVAGGGGNEQFF

V gene: TRBV19
J gene: TRBJ2-3
D gene: .
clone size: .
CDR3 DNA: TGTGCCAGTAGCGCTGCAGACAGAAATACGCAGTATTTT
CDR3 protein: CASSAADRNTQYF

V gene: TRBV4-1
J gene: TRBJ1-1
D gene: .
clone size: few
CDR3 DNA: TGCGCCAGCAGCCAAGCAACGAGACATACCCTCCTAGACACTGAAGCTTTCTTT
CDR3 protein: CASSQATRHTLLDTEAFF

V gene: TRBV2
J gene: TRBJ1-1
D gene: .
clone size: many
CDR3 DNA: TGTGCCAGCATACCGGGACACGTGAACACTGAAGCTTTCTTT
CDR3 protein: CASIPGHVNTEAFF

V gene: TRBV2
J gene: TRBJ2-1
D gene: .
clone size: many
CDR3 DNA: TGTGCAAGCTCCCCCGATGGCTACAATGAGCAGTTCTTC
CDR3 protein: CASSPDGYNEQFF

V gene: TRBV10-3
J gene: TRBJ2-2
D gene: TRBD2
clone size: .
CDR3 DNA: TGTGCCATCAGTGACCCTGGACTAGCGGGAGGGCCGGCCACCGGGGAGCTGTTTTTT
CDR3 protein: CAISDPGLAGGPATGELFF

V gene: TRBV6-1
J gene: TRBJ1-2
D gene: TRBD1
clone size: few
CDR3 DNA: TGTGCCAGCAGGGCAGGGACAGCAGTTAATGGCTACACCTTC
CDR3 protein: CASRAGTAVNGYTF

V gene: TRBV29-1
J gene: TRBJ1-3
D gene: .
clone size: .
CDR3 DNA: TGCAGCGCAGCAGTGGGCTCTGGAAACACCATATATTTT
CDR3 protein: CSAAVGSGNTIYF

V gene: TRBV2
J gene: TRBJ2-1
D gene: .
clone size: .
CDR3 DNA: TGTGCCAGCAGCGGAGGGGGGCTAGCGTCATCAAATCCCTACAATGAGCAGTTCTTC
CDR3 protein: CASSGGGLASSNPYNEQFF

V gene: TRBV2
J gene: TRBJ2-7
D gene: .
clone size: many
CDR3 DNA: TGTGCCAGCAGTCCCATGGACGGCGAGCAGTACTTC
CDR3 protein: CASSPMDGEQYF